Listed below are T cell receptor beta chains from one sample, sequenced in a study of CD8 T cells in ankylosing spondylitis. One entry per CDR3 protein, called by TCRdb with MiXCR from the 5' RACE reads. Seen here are roughly 90,000 distinct CDR3 sequences, just under 9% observed once, and the top ten hold under 35%. The sequencing input was blood, either unsorted or a sorted T cell fraction (not recorded which). These receptors were obtained from a male donor with ankylosing spondylitis. Each CDR3 is given without its conserved first and last residue. Rows may omit the clone size; those that give it use once, few, many or a size class.

>TRBJ2-7|many|TRBV7-9
ASSDGTSGSLYEQY
>TRBJ1-3|few|TRBV5-6
ASSLGSVLENTIY
>TRBJ2-1|.|TRBV14
ASSPGGLDNEQF
>TRBJ2-7|many|TRBV10-2
AGGWSTYEQY
>TRBJ2-3|few|TRBV11-2
ASSPGYARGRDTDTQY
>TRBJ2-1|few|TRBV11-2
ASSSWYNEQF
>TRBJ1-1|.|TRBV15
ATSRRREYTEAF
>TRBJ2-7|few|TRBV7-9
ASSSPGQTIYEQY
>TRBJ2-2|.|TRBV20-1
SARGLAGYTGELF
>TRBJ1-5|.|TRBV24-1
ATSDAVDRPGLDQPQH
>TRBJ2-3|few|TRBV11-1
ASSYQISLLVDTQY
>TRBJ2-7|.|TRBV20-1
SARGPQGAPLEQY
>TRBJ2-5|many|TRBV5-5
ASSLGKTRVRETQY
>TRBJ2-1|many|TRBV4-1
ASSQDFHGGTFSEEQF
>TRBJ2-1|few|TRBV4-2
ASSPGGGNEQF
>TRBJ2-1|many|TRBV27
ASTPGTGVYNEQF
>TRBJ1-6|.|TRBV20-1
SASTGEASPLH
>TRBJ2-1|few|TRBV6-1
ASSEWTVSYNEQF
>TRBJ2-1|many|TRBV15
ATSRAGSANEQF
>TRBJ2-7|.|TRBV6-1
ASSPMDFGPYEQY
>TRBJ1-1|few|TRBV27
ASTPRGVTEAF
>TRBJ1-1|few|TRBV2
ASSEAAGGKLDTEAF
>TRBJ1-1|many|TRBV5-1
ASSFSDSLPNTEAF
>TRBJ2-2|many|TRBV5-6
ASSFGGSGRNTGELF
>TRBJ1-4|many|TRBV24-1
ATSDRSPGKLF
>TRBJ1-3|many|TRBV12-3/TRBV12-4
ASSLSPGNTIY
>TRBJ1-1|.|TRBV10-3
AISKGGGQGNTEAF
>TRBJ1-1|.|TRBV18
ASSLPVGTGRSEEAF
>TRBJ2-3|many|TRBV29-1
SVDGETSTDTQY